Following are 29 T cell receptor beta chains from one sample sequenced in a study of blood T cell repertoires in COVID-19. The method was immunoSEQ multiplex PCR; TCRdb's version includes in-frame clones alone and lacks a portion of them. The sample has around 170,000 clones, about 83% seen once; the top ten hold roughly 14%. The sequenced material came from peripheral blood. All receptors come from a woman of 80 years or more with acute or convalescent COVID-19.

This clone was found a few times. The rearrangement joins TRBV12-3 or TRBV12-4 to TRBJ2-5; D is perhaps TRBD1 (6 bases). The CDR3 has 13 amino acids. V was pared by 6 bases and J by 1 base, with 9 bases between. In DNA form, the CDR3 reads TGTGCCAGCAGGGACAGCCCCCAAGAGACCCAGTACTTC. This gives the protein CASRDSPQETQYF.

This clone turned up a few times. This chain connects TRBV11-2 to TRBJ1-1; D not certain. CDR3 length equals 14 residues. Trimming took 5 bases from V and 3 from J, leaving 13 bases between them. CDR1 and CDR2 (germline): SGHAT, FQNNGV. The CDR3 sequence: CASSQTGSYTEAFF. The CDR3, as DNA: TGTGCCAGCAGCCAGACCGGGAGTTACACTGAAGCTTTCTTT.

This clone was observed many times. The V call is TRBV19, the J call TRBJ2-1, with TRBD1 matching over 8 bases. There are 15 residues in the CDR3. J gave up 4 bases and V 7 bases, and 9 bases lay outside the gene matches. CDR1 and CDR2 from the germline V gene are LNHDA and SQIVND (reference sequence). The CDR3 coding sequence is TGTGCCAGTAACCAGGGGGCGGGGAGTTACAATGAGCAGTTCTTC. Amino acid sequence: CASNQGAGSYNEQFF.

This chain joins TRBV23-1 and TRBJ1-2, with 8 bases lining up with TRBD1. TRBV23-1 is flagged as an ORF with uncertain function. With V trimmed by 0 bases and J by 9 bases, 15 bases remained unmatched. CDR3 length equals 17 residues. The CDR3 DNA reads TGCGCCAGCAGTCAATCGGACAGGGAATCCCGCTATATTCGCTACACCTTC. This encodes CASSQSDRESRYIRYTF.

The chain employs TRBV3-1 (or the pseudogene TRBV3-2) and TRBJ1-5, with D maybe TRBD1 (5 bases). Germline CDR1 is LGHDT and CDR2 is YNNKEL (reference sequence). Trimming stripped 1 base from V and 5 bases from J, with 9 bases between. The CDR3 spans 14 residues. The CDR3 nucleotides read TGTGCCAGCAGCCAAGCACAGGTTTATCAGCCCCAGCATTTT. It specifies CASSQAQVYQPQHF.

This sequence joins TRBV5-1 and TRBJ1-1; a weak D match, TRBD1 (5 bases). The CDR3 runs 15 residues. The V end was cut by 4 bases, the J end by 0 bases, with 13 bases between. Germline V gene data show CDR1 as SGHRS and CDR2 as YFSETQ. The CDR3 region has the DNA TGCGCCAGCAGCAGGATCGGGGGGATGAACACTGAAGCTTTCTTT. Amino acid sequence: CASSRIGGMNTEAFF.

V usage is TRBV18 and J usage is TRBJ2-3; a possible D gene is TRBD2 (6 bases). The CDR3 length is 14 residues. The germline V gene encodes CDR1 KGHSH and CDR2 LQKENI. V was clipped by 0 bases and J by 4 bases, with 8 bases between them. CDR3 protein: CASSPPPGADTQYF. The CDR3 region has the DNA TGTGCCAGCTCACCACCGCCGGGAGCAGATACGCAGTATTTT.

The rearrangement uses TRBV7-2 and TRBJ2-5, with 14 nucleotides matching TRBD2. The germline V gene has CDR1 SGHTA and CDR2 FQGNSA. The CDR3 spans 19 residues. V gave up 1 base and J gave up 4 bases; unmatched junction bases: 11. CDR3 residues: CASSLGRGGLAGAAETQYF. CDR3 bases: TGTGCCAGCAGCTTAGGTAGAGGGGGACTAGCGGGGGCGGCAGAGACCCAGTACTTC.

This clone is a singleton in its sample. This chain links TRBV3-1 (or the pseudogene TRBV3-2) with TRBJ1-2; 7 bases line up with TRBD1. Germline loops: CDR1 LGHDT, CDR2 YNNKEL (reference sequence). This CDR3 comprises 16 residues. V was clipped by 0 bases and J by 8 bases; unmatched bases: 12. The CDR3 DNA reads TGTGCCAGCAGCCAAGATATCGGACAGGAGGGTAGCGGCTACACCTTC. Amino acids: CASSQDIGQEGSGYTF.

The chain recombines TRBV10-1 with TRBJ2-2; 13 positions match TRBD2. Germline V CDR1 and CDR2: WNHNN, SYGVQD (reference sequence). The trim removed 9 bases at V and 5 bases at J, leaving 6 bases unmatched. There are 15 residues in the CDR3. CDR3 in DNA: TGCGCCAGTTCCCTGACTAGCGGGGGGACCGGGGAGCTGTTTTTT. Translated, it gives CASSLTSGGTGELFF.

The table lists this clone with a few counts. V gene TRBV6-2 or TRBV6-3 combines with J gene TRBJ2-7; D is undetermined. The V end was cut by 8 bases, the J end by 1 base, with 6 bases between. The germline CDR1 and CDR2 sequences are MNHEY and SVGEGT. The CDR3 runs 11 residues. The chain's CDR3 is CASGSSYEQYF. The CDR3 nucleotides are TGTGCCAGCGGTTCATCCTACGAGCAGTACTTC.

This rearrangement joins TRBV12-5 to TRBJ2-7; 11 nucleotides match TRBD1. The V gene's germline CDR1 is LGHNT and CDR2 FRNRAP. The CDR3 consists of 15 residues. The V gene end was trimmed by 2 bases and the J gene end by 6 bases; junction bases not matched to a gene: 6. The CDR3 spells CASGLWRTGGAEQYF. The CDR3 region has the DNA TGTGCTAGTGGTTTGTGGAGGACAGGGGGCGCCGAGCAGTACTTC.

The chain carries TRBV19 and TRBJ2-7; D uncertain. Looked up from germline, CDR1 is LNHDA and CDR2 is SQIVND (reference sequence). V dropped 3 bases and J dropped 3 bases, with 12 bases sitting between them. The length of the CDR3 is 14 residues. Here the CDR3 DNA reads TGTGCCAGTAGTATTACCGTGCAGAACTACGAGCAGTACTTC. Translation gives CASSITVQNYEQYF.

The DNA for the CDR3 is TGTGCCAGCAGTATCTATGGGACACTGAACACTGAAGCTTTCTTT. Translated, it gives CASSIYGTLNTEAFF. The chain combines TRBV6-5 with TRBJ1-1; D is perhaps TRBD1 (6 bases). The V end lost 5 bases, the J end lost 0 bases, and 13 bases lay between the germline ends. This CDR3 is 15 amino acids long. CDR1 is MNHEY and CDR2 is SVGAGI in the germline V gene.

This clone was seen more than once but under ten times. The chain combines TRBV6-5 with TRBJ2-2, with 7 bases identical to TRBD1. Germline CDR1 is MNHEY and CDR2 is SVGAGI. The trim removed 6 bases at V and 0 bases at J, leaving 4 bases unmatched. CDR3 length: 15 residues. CDR3: CASSGTVTNTGELFF. DNA of the CDR3: TGTGCCAGCAGCGGGACAGTTACGAACACCGGGGAGCTGTTTTTT.

V is TRBV29-1 and J is TRBJ1-1; D call uncertain. The CDR3 runs 14 residues. Trimming pared 5 bases from V and 1 base from J, leaving 14 bases between. CDR1 and CDR2 from the germline V gene are SQVTM and ANQGSEA. The CDR3 spells CSVKQHLRNTEAFF. The CDR3 DNA reads TGCAGCGTTAAACAACACCTCAGGAACACTGAAGCTTTCTTT.

V and J are TRBV14 and TRBJ1-1; the D is unclear. V lost 2 bases to trimming and J lost 7 bases, with 11 bases between them. Germline V gives CDR1 SGHDN, CDR2 FVKESK. This CDR3 has 13 amino acids. The CDR3 coding sequence is TGTGCCAGCAGCCAAACGAGCGTGGGTGAAGCTTTCTTT. This gives the protein CASSQTSVGEAFF.

This chain joins TRBV6-6 and TRBJ2-6, with 11 bases matching TRBD1. CDR1 is MNHNY and CDR2 is SVGAGI in the germline V gene (reference sequence). The CDR3 is 15 residues long. The V and J ends lost 4 bases and 12 bases, in that order; junction bases with no gene match: 8. CDR3 sequence (DNA): TGTGCCAGCAGTTTTATAGGGACAGGGGGAGCCGTCCTGACTTTC. Its translation: CASSFIGTGGAVLTF.

This rearrangement joins TRBV6-1 to TRBJ1-1; D gene ambiguous. The germline gives CDR1 MNHNS, CDR2 SASEGT. V was shortened by 2 bases and J by 0 bases, with 10 bases between the two germline ends. The CDR3 runs to 15 residues. For the CDR3, the DNA is TGTGCCAGCAGTGAACAAGGCGGTATGAACACTGAAGCTTTCTTT. This gives the protein CASSEQGGMNTEAFF.

As for this clone: Other DNA sequences in the same sample also yield this CDR3. V and J are TRBV7-9 and TRBJ1-1; TRBD1 agrees at 9 bases. Germline values: CDR1 SEHNR, CDR2 FQNEAQ (reference sequence). The CDR3 extends over 14 amino acids. V gave up 4 bases and J gave up 5 bases; unmatched junction bases: 5. CDR3 sequence reads: CASSSPGQGTEAFF. The CDR3 bases are TGTGCCAGCAGCTCGCCGGGACAGGGTACTGAAGCTTTCTTT.

V and J are TRBV11-3 and TRBJ2-1; weak D call: TRBD2 (8 bases). Trimming shortened V by 5 bases and J by 8 bases, and 16 bases separated the two germline ends. This CDR3 contains 14 residues. Germline CDR1 and CDR2: SGHNT and YENEEA. The CDR3 region is CASSHRGLDDEQFF. CDR3 nucleotides: TGTGCCAGCAGCCACAGGGGACTAGATGATGAGCAGTTCTTC. The full variable domain, rest sourced from reference TRBV11-3 and TRBJ2-1, is EAGVVQSPRYKIIEKKQPVAFWCNPISGHNTLYWYLQNLGQGPELLIRYENEEAVDDSQLPKDRFSAERLKGVDSTLKIQPAELGDSAVYLCASSHRGLDDEQFFGPGTRLTVL.

The chain links TRBV9 to TRBJ2-5, with 8 nucleotides matching TRBD1. The CDR3 is 17 amino acids. With V trimmed by 4 bases and J by 5 bases, 16 bases remained unmatched. Per the germline V gene, CDR1 is SGDLS and CDR2 is YYNGEE. CDR3 protein: CASSPRPGTGLGETQYF. The CDR3 DNA reads as TGTGCCAGCAGCCCCCGTCCCGGGACAGGTTTGGGCGAGACCCAGTACTTC.

The chain couples TRBV12-3 or TRBV12-4 to TRBJ2-7; D gene uncertain. The CDR3 totals 13 residues. Trimming stripped 2 bases from V and 5 bases from J, with 10 bases between. CDR3 in DNA: TGTGCCAGCAGTTTATACGGGTTTCACGAGCAGTACTTC. As protein: CASSLYGFHEQYF.

This rearrangement joins TRBV5-6 to TRBJ2-7; D might be TRBD2 (6 bases). This CDR3 is 16 amino acids long. Germline V lookup: CDR1 SGHDT, CDR2 YYEEEE. V was cut by 3 bases and J by 5 bases, with 21 bases left in between. In nucleotides, the CDR3 is TGTGCCAGCAGCTCTCTCCAGCGGGCTGAGCGGGACGAGCAGTACTTC. It yields the protein CASSSLQRAERDEQYF.

This clone occurred many times. This chain uses TRBV6-2 or TRBV6-3 with TRBJ2-1, with 10 bases that match TRBD1. V lost 5 bases, J lost 10 bases, and 11 bases stayed unmatched. The V gene's germline CDR1 is MNHEY and CDR2 SVGEGT. This CDR3 contains 15 residues. The CDR3 here is CASSRGTGVNEEQFF. Written as DNA, the CDR3 is TGTGCCAGCAGTCGCGGGACAGGGGTAAATGAAGAGCAGTTCTTC.

This rearrangement joins TRBV28 to TRBJ1-1; the D gene is possibly TRBD1 (5 bases). Germline V gene lookup returns CDR1 MDHEN and CDR2 SYDVKM. Trimming removed 6 bases from V and 3 bases from J, with 20 bases in between. The CDR3 covers 16 residues. The CDR3 bases are TGTGCCAGCAGAGGACACCTCACAGAGAGGTACACTGAAGCTTTCTTT. Protein: CASRGHLTERYTEAFF.

CDR3 loop: CASSQDDPRTTIEQFF. In DNA form, the CDR3 reads TGCGCCAGCAGCCAAGATGATCCGAGGACAACGATCGAGCAGTTCTTC. The chain combines TRBV4-1 with TRBJ2-1; tentative D call: TRBD1 (5 bases). The CDR3 is 16 residues long. CDR1 is MGHRA and CDR2 is YSYEKL in the germline V gene. V lost 0 bases, J lost 10 bases, and 19 bases lay in between.

This chain connects TRBV28 to TRBJ2-7, with 10 bases matching TRBD1. This CDR3 has 15 residues. Unmatched junction bases numbered 7, after V lost 6 bases and J lost 2 bases. Germline CDR1 reads MDHEN; CDR2 reads SYDVKM. The chain's CDR3 is CASRGLGQGTYEQYF. For the CDR3, the DNA is TGTGCCAGCAGGGGTCTGGGACAGGGGACCTACGAGCAGTACTTC.

This sequence joins TRBV19 and TRBJ2-4; TRBD1 is a possible D gene (6 bases). CDR3 size: 16 residues. The V gene lost 4 bases and the J gene lost 1 base, with 14 bases spanning the gap. The V gene's germline CDR1 is LNHDA and CDR2 SQIVND (reference sequence). Here the CDR3 DNA reads TGTGCCAGTAGTAAGACAGGTCGAGGGGCCAAAAACATTCAGTACTTC. The encoded protein is CASSKTGRGAKNIQYF.